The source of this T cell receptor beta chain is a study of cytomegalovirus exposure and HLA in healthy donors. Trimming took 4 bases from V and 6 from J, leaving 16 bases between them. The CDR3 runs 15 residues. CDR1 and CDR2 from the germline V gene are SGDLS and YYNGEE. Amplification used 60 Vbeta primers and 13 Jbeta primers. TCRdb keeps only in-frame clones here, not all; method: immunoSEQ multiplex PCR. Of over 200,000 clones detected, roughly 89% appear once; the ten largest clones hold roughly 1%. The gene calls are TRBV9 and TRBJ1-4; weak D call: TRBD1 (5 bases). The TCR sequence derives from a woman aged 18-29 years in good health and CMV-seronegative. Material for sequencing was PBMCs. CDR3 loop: CASSSAGSGDEKLFF. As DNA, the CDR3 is TGTGCCAGCAGCTCCGCAGGGTCAGGAGATGAAAAACTGTTTTTT.